This TCR beta chain appears in the sequencing data of a study of cytomegalovirus exposure and HLA in healthy donors. Overall study findings and caveats: For TCR beta chains, V- and J-gene trimming was later linked to a missense DCLRE1C variant. According to a later analysis, donors in an Asian-associated ancestry cluster reportedly had fewer N-insertions than the roughly 720-donor mean.

PCR involved 60 Vbeta and 13 Jbeta primers. Assay: immunoSEQ multiplex PCR; the TCRdb copy retains only in-frame clones and omits some. The sample includes under 150,000 clones, approximately 83% seen only once; the top ten take approximately 2.4%. The CDR3 length is 11 residues. Trimming took 4 bases from V and 9 from J, leaving 7 bases between them. Germline CDR1 reads SEHNR; CDR2 reads FQNEAQ (reference sequence). With regard to this clone: What it binds is not known.

V usage is TRBV7-9 and J usage is TRBJ2-4; the D gene is possibly TRBD1 (5 bases). Source material: PBMCs. The receptor's source is a male donor in good health and CMV-seronegative. The DNA of the CDR3 is TGTGCCAGCAGCTCTCAGGGCATTCAGTACTTC. Its translation is CASSSQGIQYF.